A single sample is the source of the 19 T cell receptor beta chains below, sequenced in a study of T cell repertoires in cytomegalovirus infection. TCRdb reprocessed the reads with MiXCR, giving one entry per CDR3 protein. The sample lists about 530,000 distinct CDR3 sequences, 26% occurring once. Material for sequencing was PBMCs. The receptor source for this set is a human donor in good health (CMV status not recorded). Some clones in this sample may be carry-over from other donors' samples.

V is TRBV10-3 and J is TRBJ2-1; D may be TRBD1 (5 bases). The CDR3 sequence is 11 residues long. V was shortened by 6 bases and J by 9 bases, with 9 bases between the two germline ends. Germline CDR1 and CDR2: ENHRY and SYGVKD. The CDR3 DNA follows: TGTGCCATCAGGGACAAGGGTGAGCAGTTCTTC. It codes for CAIRDKGEQFF.

This clonotype occurred many times. The CDR3 DNA sequence: TGTGCCAGCAGCTTAGCCTATACAGGGGATGAGCAGTTCTTC. Encoded protein: CASSLAYTGDEQFF. The chain uses TRBV7-6 and TRBJ2-1, with 7 bases identical to TRBD1. The germline gives CDR1 SGHVS, CDR2 FNYEAQ. This CDR3 is built from 14 residues. Trimming removed 0 bases from V and 8 bases from J; junction bases left unmatched: 4.

This clonotype was detected only once. A much bigger clone sits one base away, suggesting this may be a read error. The chain uses TRBV5-8 and TRBJ2-1; 7 bases line up with TRBD1. V shed 4 bases and J 3 bases; nucleotides not matched to a gene: 4. Germline V CDR1 and CDR2: SGHTS, YDEGEE. CDR3 size: 14 residues. Written as DNA, the CDR3 is TGTGCCAGCAGCCGAGGGACAGACTACAATGAGCAGTTCTTC. This sequence encodes CASSRGTDYNEQFF.

The chain uses TRBV12-3 or TRBV12-4 and TRBJ1-1; D unresolved. This CDR3 contains 13 residues. V lost 6 bases and J 1 base, leaving 9 bases between the germline ends. The CDR3 spells CASSKAKNTEAFF. The CDR3 region has the DNA TGTGCCAGCAGCAAAGCAAAGAACACTGAAGCTTTCTTT.

This chain links TRBV14 with TRBJ2-1; D may be TRBD2 (6 bases). From germline, CDR1 is SGHDN and CDR2 FVKESK. V was shortened by 6 bases and J by 0 bases, with 15 bases between the two germline ends. The CDR3 is 16 amino acids. CDR3 amino acids: CASSQPGLGSYNEQFF. DNA of the CDR3: TGTGCCAGCAGTCAGCCGGGACTGGGCTCCTACAATGAGCAGTTCTTC.

This clonotype was detected a few times. V and J are TRBV12-3 or TRBV12-4 and TRBJ2-7; 9 bases align to TRBD1. The CDR3 extends over 14 amino acids. With V trimmed by 6 bases and J by 6 bases, 9 bases remained unmatched. For the CDR3, the DNA is TGTGCCAGCAGGATATCGGGACAGGGCGTCGAGCAGTACTTC. Protein: CASRISGQGVEQYF.

This clonotype has only a few counts. The gene calls are TRBV2 and TRBJ1-4; no clear D gene. The germline gives CDR1 SNHLY, CDR2 FYNNEI. There are 11 residues in the CDR3. Trimming removed 7 bases at V and 8 bases at J, with 8 bases between. CDR3 loop: CASTSWEKLFF. The CDR3 bases are TGTGCCAGCACCAGCTGGGAAAAACTGTTTTTT.

This clonotype came up many times. This chain links TRBV7-9 with TRBJ2-7, with D uncertain. The germline V gene has CDR1 SEHNR and CDR2 FQNEAQ (reference sequence). CDR3 length: 15 residues. V was shortened by 2 bases and J by 3 bases, with 14 bases between the two germline ends. The CDR3 nucleotides are TGTGCCAGCAGCTTAACCCCCGGACCACGCTACGAGCAGTACGTC. Protein: CASSLTPGPRYEQYV.

The chain carries TRBV4-1 and TRBJ2-2, with D perhaps TRBD2 (6 bases). Trimming took off 0 bases at V and 4 bases at J, with 15 bases between the two ends. The CDR3 spans 17 residues. Germline V lookup: CDR1 MGHRA, CDR2 YSYEKL. This CDR3 is CASSQDPAGTVTGELFF. In nucleotides, the CDR3 is TGCGCCAGCAGCCAAGATCCGGCGGGAACGGTCACCGGGGAGCTGTTTTTT.

This clonotype has more than one count but fewer than ten. V and J are TRBV11-2 and TRBJ2-7; the D gene is possibly TRBD1 (7 bases). Per germline, CDR1 SGHAT and CDR2 FQNNGV. The CDR3 runs 13 residues. Trimming shortened V by 0 bases and J by 9 bases, and 12 bases separated the two germline ends. CDR3 in amino acids: CASSLEEGARQYV. CDR3 nucleotides: TGTGCCAGCAGCTTAGAGGAGGGGGCGAGGCAGTACGTC.

The J gene is TRBJ1-6, the V gene TRBV6-2 or TRBV6-3; D uncertain. This CDR3 comprises 15 residues. Germline V gene data show CDR1 as MNHEY and CDR2 as SVGEGT. Trimming shortened V by 4 bases and J by 8 bases, and 15 bases separated the two germline ends. CDR3 sequence reads: CASSSGLGWDSPLHF. The CDR3 bases are TGTGCCAGCAGTTCCGGCCTAGGCTGGGATTCACCCCTCCACTTT.

The chain links TRBV6-1 to TRBJ2-1, with TRBD2 matching 8 bases. With V trimmed by 4 bases and J by 4 bases, 6 bases remained unmatched. Germline V gene sequence: CDR1 MNHNS, CDR2 SASEGT. The CDR3 sequence is 15 residues long. This chain's CDR3 is CASSALAGLYNEQFF. CDR3 DNA: TGTGCCAGCAGTGCCCTAGCGGGCCTTTACAATGAGCAGTTCTTC.

The table lists this clonotype with a few counts. The CDR3 protein is CASSFSGIQPQHF. CDR3 coding DNA: TGTGCCAGCAGTTTTTCTGGGATTCAGCCCCAGCATTTT. The V call is TRBV12-3 or TRBV12-4, the J call TRBJ1-5, with no clear D. Trimming pared 3 bases from V and 6 bases from J, leaving 9 bases between. The CDR3 loop spans 13 amino acids.

This clonotype was seen only a few times. V usage is TRBV24-1 and J usage is TRBJ2-3; D could derive from TRBD1 or TRBD2 (5 bases each). This CDR3 is built from 14 residues. The germline CDR1 and CDR2 sequences are KGHDR and SFDVKD. Trimming removed 10 bases from V and 0 bases from J, with 13 bases in between. The CDR3: CATADTTSTDTQYF. The CDR3 DNA follows: TGTGCCACAGCGGACACGACTAGCACAGATACGCAGTATTTT.

The rearrangement joins TRBV5-6 to TRBJ2-1, with 9 bases aligning to TRBD1. This CDR3 comprises 22 residues. Germline V gene data show CDR1 as SGHDT and CDR2 as YYEEEE. V dropped 4 bases and J dropped 3; count of bases not matched to a gene: 26. The CDR3 here is CASSKDPGGQGRWLIVYNEQFF. In nucleotides, the CDR3 is TGTGCCAGCAGCAAGGACCCCGGAGGACAGGGGAGATGGTTGATAGTCTACAATGAGCAGTTCTTC.

The chain recombines TRBV2 with TRBJ1-1, with TRBD1 matching over 8 bases. The J segment lost 3 bases and the V segment lost 6 bases, leaving 6 bases of the junction unmatched. CDR3 length equals 14 residues. Germline V gene data show CDR1 as SNHLY and CDR2 as FYNNEI. For the CDR3, the DNA is TGTGCCAGCAGGAAAGACAGGGGTGACACTGAAGCTTTCTTT. This encodes CASRKDRGDTEAFF.

This sequence joins TRBV29-1 and TRBJ1-2; tentatively, D is TRBD1 (6 bases). Germline lookup yields CDR1 SQVTM and CDR2 ANQGSEA. V lost 0 bases and J 6 bases, leaving 14 bases between the germline ends. CDR3 length equals 14 residues. The CDR3: CSVEDGTLKNGYTF. For the CDR3, the DNA is TGCAGCGTTGAAGACGGGACACTGAAAAATGGCTACACCTTC.

This clonotype showed up just once. DNA for the CDR3: TGTGCCAGCAGTTATTATTCCGGGTCCCATGAGCAGTTCTTC. Translation gives CASSYYSGSHEQFF. This chain connects TRBV6-8 to TRBJ2-1; D is unclear. The ends were cut back, 3 bases at V and 8 bases at J, with 14 bases in the middle. From germline, CDR1 is MNHGY and CDR2 SAAAGT. The CDR3 is made up of 14 amino acids.

There are a few counts of this clonotype. This chain links TRBV6-1 with TRBJ2-7; 10 nucleotides agree with TRBD2. CDR1 is MNHNS, CDR2 SASEGT, per germline. Trimming cost V 2 bases and J 5 bases; bases outside gene matches: 9. This CDR3 comprises 16 residues. In DNA, the CDR3 is TGTGCCAGCAGTGAATATTCTAGCGGGAGTTCCCACGAGCAGTACTTC. It yields the protein CASSEYSSGSSHEQYF.